A selection of T cell receptor beta chains follows, all from one sample in a study of blood T cell repertoires in COVID-19. The table came from immunoSEQ multiplex PCR; TCRdb's copy has only in-frame clones and leaves some out. The sample lists tens of thousands of clones, about 87% occurring once. Sequencing was done on a sample of peripheral blood. Receptors originate from a woman in her 70s with acute or convalescent COVID-19. CDR3s include the opening cysteine and the closing phenylalanine or tryptophan. D genes are given only for firm matches. Not every row has a clone size; where given, it reads once, few, many or a size class.

J,D,V,size,DNA,CDR3
TRBJ2-3,TRBD2,TRBV27,-,TGTGCCAGCAGTTCCAAGATTAGCGGGAAAAAACCAGATACGCAGTATTTT,CASSSKISGKKPDTQYF
TRBJ2-6,-,TRBV5-6,-,TGTGCCAGCAGCTCCCAGGGTCTAGCTGGGGCCAACGTCCTGACTTTC,CASSSQGLAGANVLTF
TRBJ1-6,TRBD1,TRBV11-2,-,TGTGCCAGCAGCTTACAGACAGGGCCCTCTAATTCACCCCTCCACTTT,CASSLQTGPSNSPLHF
TRBJ1-1,-,TRBV4-3,-,TGCGCCAGCAGCCAAGTAGGTGGGGGCAGGCTGAACACTGAAGCTTTCTTT,CASSQVGGGRLNTEAFF
TRBJ1-1,-,TRBV19,-,TGTGCCAGTAGTATCAGGGGAATGGGCACTGAAGCTTTCTTT,CASSIRGMGTEAFF
TRBJ1-1,-,TRBV6-6,-,TGTGCCAGCACCGTTACAACCAGGGAAGCTTTCTTT,CASTVTTREAFF
TRBJ1-2,TRBD1,TRBV19,-,TGTGCCAGTAGTCTCCGGGACAGGGATGGCTACACCTTC,CASSLRDRDGYTF
TRBJ2-3,TRBD2,TRBV30,-,TGTGCCTGGAGTCCCCTAGCGGGAGGAACAGATACGCAGTATTTT,CAWSPLAGGTDTQYF
TRBJ1-5,-,TRBV27,-,TGTGCCAGCAGTCCTACCCCCCGGAGTCTTCATCAGCCCCAGCATTTT,CASSPTPRSLHQPQHF
TRBJ2-5,-,TRBV7-2,-,TGTGCCAGCAGCTTAGTCGGGACTTACGGGGGGACCCAGTACTTC,CASSLVGTYGGTQYF
TRBJ2-5,-,TRBV20-1,-,TGCAGTGCCATTCAGGGGGAGACCCAGTACTTC,CSAIQGETQYF
TRBJ2-1,-,TRBV13,-,TGTGCCAGCAGCTTCCTTAATGAGCAGTTCTTC,CASSFLNEQFF
TRBJ2-1,TRBD2,TRBV6-6,-,TGTGCCAGCGAGGTATACCTAGCGGCCAATGAGCAGTTCTTC,CASEVYLAANEQFF
TRBJ1-3,-,TRBV10-2,-,TGCGCCAGCAGTGAGAGAGGGGGTGTCTCTGGAAACACCATATATTTT,CASSERGGVSGNTIYF
TRBJ2-5,-,TRBV9,once,TGTGCCAGCAGCGTATCCCCGGAGGGGGAGACCCAGTACTTC,CASSVSPEGETQYF
TRBJ2-1,TRBD2,TRBV10-3,-,TGTGCCACCCGGTCTGAGCGGGACTCCTACAATGAGCAGTTCTTC,CATRSERDSYNEQFF
TRBJ1-4,-,TRBV6-5,-,TGTGCCAGCAGTCCCCGTGGAAGGGGCGAAAAACTGTTTTTT,CASSPRGRGEKLFF
TRBJ2-5,TRBD2,TRBV7-9,-,TGTGCCAGCAGCTCTACTAGCGGGAGGGCCGAGACCCAGTACTTC,CASSSTSGRAETQYF
TRBJ1-4,-,TRBV5-8,-,TGTGCCAGCAGCGCGAGGAGGATGGGTGACGAAAAACTGTTTTTT,CASSARRMGDEKLFF
TRBJ2-4,TRBD1,TRBV29-1,-,TGCAGCGTTATTAGGACAGGGGGAGGCATTCAGTACTTC,CSVIRTGGGIQYF
TRBJ2-5,TRBD1,TRBV7-2,-,TGTGCCAGCAGCTTCCGGGACAGGGGTACAGAGACCCAGTACTTC,CASSFRDRGTETQYF
TRBJ2-3,TRBD1,TRBV29-1,-,TGCAGCTCGGGACAGGGAGAGGATACGCAGTATTTT,CSSGQGEDTQYF
TRBJ2-1,-,TRBV7-3,-,TGTGCCAGCAGCTTAAACCTAGGTGTTGGCAATGAGCAGTTCTTC,CASSLNLGVGNEQFF
TRBJ1-2,-,TRBV25-1,-,TGTGCCAGCAGTACCAAGGGGAAACCGGCCTCGGGCTACACCTTC,CASSTKGKPASGYTF
TRBJ1-5,-,TRBV7-9,-,TGTGCCAGCAGCTCCAACACAGGAGAGGTGTCGCATCAGCCCCAGCATTTT,CASSSNTGEVSHQPQHF
TRBJ1-1,-,TRBV30,-,TGTGCCTGGATCCCACAGGAAGCTTTCTTT,CAWIPQEAFF
TRBJ2-1,TRBD2,TRBV7-6,-,TGTGCCAGCAGCTATCCAACTAGCGGGGCGGGCGAGCAGTTCTTC,CASSYPTSGAGEQFF
TRBJ1-2,-,TRBV20-1,-,TGCAGCGTCTGGCAGGGAGGCTACACCTTC,CSVWQGGYTF
TRBJ2-1,TRBD2,TRBV5-4,-,TGTGCCAGCAGCTTGGATAGCGGGGGGCGCAATGAGCAGTTCTTC,CASSLDSGGRNEQFF
TRBJ2-3,TRBD2,TRBV7-2,-,TGTGCCAGCAGCTTAGCGCCTAGCGGGTTTAGCACAGATACGCAGTATTTT,CASSLAPSGFSTDTQYF
TRBJ1-2,-,TRBV9,few,TGTGCCAGCTCCTCGGGCGGGGAAGTAGGGTCTAACTATGGCTACACCTTC,CASSSGGEVGSNYGYTF
TRBJ2-3,TRBD2,TRBV19,-,TGTGCCAGTAGTAAACCTAGCGGGAGGGCAGATACGCAGTATTTT,CASSKPSGRADTQYF
TRBJ2-2,-,TRBV5-1,-,TGCGCCAGCAGCTTGTGGCGGGAGAACACCGGGGAGCTGTTTTTT,CASSLWRENTGELFF
TRBJ1-6,TRBD1,TRBV7-2,-,TGTGCCAGCAGCGTGACAGGGTTGTCGGCCCTCCACTTT,CASSVTGLSALHF
TRBJ1-1,TRBD1,TRBV18,-,TGTGCCAGCTCACCCACAGGGGGGACTGAAGCTTTCTTT,CASSPTGGTEAFF
TRBJ2-1,TRBD1,TRBV25-1,-,TGTGCCAGCAGTAAACCTGGACAGGGGGCTGGGAATGAGCAGTTCTTC,CASSKPGQGAGNEQFF
TRBJ1-1,-,TRBV6-5,-,TGTGCCAGCAGTTGGTCAGGGAGGACTGAAGCTTTCTTT,CASSWSGRTEAFF
TRBJ1-2,-,TRBV6-1,-,TGTGCCAGCAGTGAGGATGGAGTAGGCTACACCTTC,CASSEDGVGYTF
TRBJ1-4,TRBD1,TRBV6-6,-,TGTGCCAGCAGACGAAGATATCAACAGGGGGCTGCAACTAATGAAAAACTGTTTTTT,CASRRRYQQGAATNEKLFF
TRBJ1-5,-,TRBV27,-,TGTGCCAGCAGTTTAATCCCCCGGGGAAGCCAGCCCCAGCATTTT,CASSLIPRGSQPQHF
TRBJ1-2,-,TRBV6-2/TRBV6-3,few,TGTGCCAGCAGCCGTGGGCTGGACGGACTCTATGGCTACACCTTC,CASSRGLDGLYGYTF
TRBJ1-4,-,TRBV27,-,TGTGCCAGCAGTCTAGGGGGTGTTAATGAAAAACTGTTTTTT,CASSLGGVNEKLFF
TRBJ2-1,TRBD1,TRBV18,-,TGTGCCAGCTCACTTGGGACAGGCGGTACGTATGAGCAGTTCTTC,CASSLGTGGTYEQFF
TRBJ1-2,TRBD1,TRBV27,-,TGTGCCAGCAGTTCCTCTGGGACAGGTTCCTATGGCTACACCTTC,CASSSSGTGSYGYTF
TRBJ1-5,TRBD1,TRBV19,-,TGTGCCAGTAGTACAGGGGGCGTGGGCAATCAGCCCCAGCATTTT,CASSTGGVGNQPQHF
TRBJ2-3,TRBD1,TRBV18,-,TGTGCCAGCTCACCGACCCGGACAGGGGGAGACGGCACAGATACGCAGTATTTT,CASSPTRTGGDGTDTQYF
TRBJ2-5,-,TRBV18,-,TGTGCCAGCTCACCACTCTTGCTAGCAGAGCAAGAGACCCAGTACTTC,CASSPLLLAEQETQYF
TRBJ1-2,TRBD1,TRBV3-1/TRBV3-2,-,TGTGCCAGCAGCCAAGATTGGGGACAGTATAACTATGGCTACACCTTC,CASSQDWGQYNYGYTF